One and the same sample provided the 22 T cell receptor beta chains below, sequenced in a study of T cell responses to AZD1222 COVID-19 vaccine. The data were produced by immunoSEQ multiplex PCR, yet TCRdb's version contains in-frame clones alone and is incomplete. The data hold 130,000 to 150,000 clones, with 75% to 95% observed a single time. The sample here was peripheral blood, taken on day 0 of MenACWY control vaccination. Every receptor here comes from an adult in good health.

V and J are TRBV6-1 and TRBJ2-3; the match to TRBD2 covers 7 bases. The V gene end was trimmed by 2 bases and the J gene end by 4 bases; junction bases not matched to a gene: 9. The CDR3 consists of 16 residues. From germline, CDR1 is MNHNS and CDR2 SASEGT. In nucleotides, the CDR3 is TGTGCCAGCAGTGAACGAGTGGGAGGGGAGGCAGATACGCAGTATTTT. This sequence encodes CASSERVGGEADTQYF.

This chain links TRBV7-9 with TRBJ2-7; D is undetermined. Trimming left V 1 base short and J 2 bases short, with 9 bases between. This CDR3 region has 14 residues. Germline V lookup: CDR1 SEHNR, CDR2 FQNEAQ (reference sequence). The CDR3 sequence is CASSLGDSAYEQYF. The CDR3, as DNA: TGTGCCAGCAGCTTAGGGGATTCAGCCTACGAGCAGTACTTC.

This clone turned up a few times. CDR3 sequence: CASSEPVGQGNQPQHF. The CDR3 DNA follows: TGCGCCAGCAGTGAACCAGTGGGACAGGGCAATCAGCCCCAGCATTTT. J is TRBJ1-5 and V is TRBV10-2; 8 bases match TRBD1. Germline V gene data show CDR1 as WSHSY and CDR2 as SAAADI. This CDR3 spans 16 amino acids. V dropped 3 bases and J dropped 2; count of bases not matched to a gene: 6.

The chain links TRBV14 to TRBJ1-6; maybe TRBD1 (5 bases). CDR3 length equals 17 residues. The germline CDR1 and CDR2 sequences are SGHDN and FVKESK. V was clipped by 4 bases and J by 3 bases, with 16 bases between them. The CDR3 here is CASSPGGGVIYNSPLHF. The CDR3 DNA reads as TGTGCCAGCAGCCCGGGGGGAGGGGTGATCTATAATTCACCCCTCCACTTT.

The V gene is TRBV10-3, the J gene TRBJ2-7; 10 bases match TRBD2. Germline V gives CDR1 ENHRY, CDR2 SYGVKD. This CDR3 comprises 15 residues. V lost 3 bases and J lost 2; bases outside the gene matches: 4. The CDR3: CAISDPSGRPYEQYF. CDR3 nucleotides: TGTGCCATCAGTGACCCTAGCGGGAGACCCTACGAGCAGTACTTC.

V and J are TRBV19 and TRBJ2-1; 13 nucleotides match TRBD2. This CDR3 spans 17 amino acids. CDR1 is LNHDA and CDR2 is SQIVND in the germline V gene (reference sequence). The V segment lost 5 bases and the J segment 4 bases; nucleotides outside the gene matches: 8. CDR3 sequence: CASSPPPGLAGYNEQFF. The CDR3 DNA sequence: TGTGCCAGTAGTCCACCTCCGGGACTAGCGGGGTACAATGAGCAGTTCTTC.

The rearrangement links TRBV6-5 to TRBJ2-2, with D perhaps being TRBD1 or TRBD2 (6 bases each). CDR1 and CDR2 (germline): MNHEY, SVGAGI. This CDR3 has 14 residues. V gave up 7 bases and J gave up 4 bases, with 13 bases separating them. CDR3 region: CASITGAGTGELFF. DNA for the CDR3: TGTGCCAGCATCACGGGGGCAGGCACCGGGGAGCTGTTTTTT.

CDR3 DNA sequence: TGTGCCAGCAGCTTAACGGGACGGGAGAATTCACCCCTCCACTTT. Residues: CASSLTGRENSPLHF. The chain is built from TRBV11-3 and TRBJ1-6, with D possibly being TRBD1 (5 bases). This CDR3 has 15 residues. Germline CDR1 and CDR2: SGHNT and YENEEA. The germline V and J ends were trimmed by 2 bases and 7 bases, with 12 bases remaining between them.

The chain uses TRBV19 and TRBJ1-1, with D possibly matching TRBD1 (5 bases). There are 15 residues in the CDR3. Trimming cost V 5 bases and J 5 bases, with 18 bases left between them. In germline, CDR1 is LNHDA, CDR2 SQIVND (reference sequence). CDR3 sequence (DNA): TGTGCCAGTAGTGCCCAATCCGGGGGTGGTACTGAAGCTTTCTTT. Translating it yields CASSAQSGGGTEAFF.

The chain carries TRBV9 and TRBJ2-1; D is undetermined. The germline V gene encodes CDR1 SGDLS and CDR2 YYNGEE. V dropped 3 bases and J dropped 9 bases, with 22 bases sitting between them. This CDR3 spans 16 amino acids. The CDR3 sequence: CASSALQLPQLAEQFF. The CDR3, as DNA: TGTGCCAGCAGCGCCCTACAGCTCCCACAGCTCGCTGAGCAGTTCTTC.

The rearrangement joins TRBV30 to TRBJ1-1, with unresolved D. The CDR3 is 12 residues long. Trimming cost V 8 bases and J 0 bases, with 10 bases left between them. The germline CDR1 and CDR2 sequences are GTSNPN and SVGIG (reference sequence). CDR3: CARGRMNTEAFF. The CDR3 bases are TGTGCCCGAGGACGCATGAACACTGAAGCTTTCTTT.

This chain uses TRBV18 with TRBJ1-6; 9 nucleotides line up with TRBD1. Germline V gene data show CDR1 as KGHSH and CDR2 as LQKENI. With 3 bases clipped from V and 7 bases from J, the junction kept 4 bases outside the gene matches. This CDR3 region has 15 residues. CDR3 DNA: TGTGCCAGCTCACCTGGACAGGGGAGGAATTCACCCCTCCACTTT. Protein: CASSPGQGRNSPLHF.

The rearrangement joins TRBV4-1 to TRBJ1-2, with a weak D call TRBD1 (5 bases). This CDR3 comprises 14 residues. Per the germline V gene, CDR1 is MGHRA and CDR2 is YSYEKL. Deletions cut 0 bases from V and 4 bases from J, with 9 bases between. Here the CDR3 DNA reads TGCGCCAGCAGCCAAGATCCCGGGGCCTATGGCTACACCTTC. It specifies CASSQDPGAYGYTF.

The chain is built from TRBV5-1 and TRBJ2-7, with D possibly TRBD2 on 5 matching bases. V was clipped by 4 bases and J by 3 bases, with 5 bases between them. The CDR3 runs to 11 residues. The germline CDR1 and CDR2 sequences are SGHRS and YFSETQ. The CDR3: CASSDYYEQYF. The CDR3, as DNA: TGCGCCAGCAGCGACTACTACGAGCAGTACTTC.

As concerns this clone: The CDR3 does not end in the conserved phenylalanine or tryptophan, so this is likely a read error. It is unclear where the CDR3 begins or ends on the DNA, so no DNA is shown, and the CDR3 is as TCRdb lists it. V is TRBV6-1 and J is TRBJ2-7; the table names TRBD2, a call not compared with the DNA. The CDR3 comprises 12 residues, both ends counted. CDR1 is MNHNS, CDR2 SASEGT, per germline. CDR3 sequence: CASSERSTRAHL.

The chain carries TRBV4-1 and TRBJ1-2, with no clear D. V lost 0 bases and J 2 bases, leaving 4 bases between the germline ends. Germline CDR1 MGHRA, CDR2 YSYEKL. CDR3 length: 13 residues. The CDR3 spells CASSQEGNYGYTF. In DNA form, the CDR3 reads TGCGCCAGCAGCCAAGAAGGGAACTATGGCTACACCTTC.

The rearrangement links TRBV19 to TRBJ2-3; possibly TRBD2 for D (6 bases). V was trimmed by 5 bases and J by 0 bases, leaving 15 bases between them. The CDR3 runs to 16 residues. CDR1 LNHDA and CDR2 SQIVND come from the germline V gene (reference sequence). CDR3 DNA: TGTGCCAGTAGTCCCCTTAGGAGCGGGAGCACAGATACGCAGTATTTT. This sequence encodes CASSPLRSGSTDTQYF.

V is TRBV11-2 and J is TRBJ2-3; 7 bases are shared with TRBD2. From germline, CDR1 is SGHAT and CDR2 FQNNGV. Trimming removed 3 bases from V and 8 bases from J; junction bases left unmatched: 5. CDR3 size: 13 residues. The DNA for the CDR3 is TGTGCCAGCAGCTTCCCGGGGGGAGTTACGCAGTATTTT. Protein: CASSFPGGVTQYF.

This clone has more than one count but fewer than ten. The chain is built from TRBV28 and TRBJ1-5; 10 bases align to TRBD1. CDR3 length: 15 amino acids. Germline CDR1 reads MDHEN; CDR2 reads SYDVKM. With V trimmed by 6 bases and J by 10 bases, 12 bases remained unmatched. The DNA for the CDR3 is TGTGCCAGCAGCCGTGGGACAGGGGCGGTCGGCCCCCAGCATTTT. This gives the protein CASSRGTGAVGPQHF.

The chain recombines TRBV3-1 (or the pseudogene TRBV3-2) with TRBJ2-2; D possibly corresponds to TRBD2 (5 bases). Trimming cost V 5 bases and J 6 bases, with 10 bases left between them. The CDR3 sequence is 13 residues long. Germline lookup yields CDR1 LGHDT and CDR2 YNNKEL (reference sequence). The CDR3 nucleotides read TGTGCCAGCAGCTCGGGGTTTCCCGGGGAGCTGTTTTTT. This codes for CASSSGFPGELFF.

J is TRBJ1-6 and V is TRBV3-1 (or the pseudogene TRBV3-2), with a possible D match to TRBD1 (5 bases). The CDR3 totals 14 residues. The germline V and J ends were trimmed by 1 base and 7 bases, with 8 bases remaining between them. Germline V gene lookup returns CDR1 LGHDT and CDR2 YNNKEL (reference sequence). The CDR3 region has the DNA TGTGCCAGCAGCCAAGCAGGGACGAATTCACCCCTCCACTTT. As protein: CASSQAGTNSPLHF.

The chain carries TRBV27 and TRBJ2-3; 16 bases agree with TRBD2. CDR1 and CDR2 from the germline V gene are MNHEY and SMNVEV (reference sequence). V dropped 6 bases and J dropped 5; count of bases not matched to a gene: 2. This CDR3 contains 15 residues. The CDR3 sequence is CASRGLAGGEDTQYF. The CDR3 DNA sequence: TGTGCCAGCAGGGGACTAGCGGGAGGGGAAGATACGCAGTATTTT.